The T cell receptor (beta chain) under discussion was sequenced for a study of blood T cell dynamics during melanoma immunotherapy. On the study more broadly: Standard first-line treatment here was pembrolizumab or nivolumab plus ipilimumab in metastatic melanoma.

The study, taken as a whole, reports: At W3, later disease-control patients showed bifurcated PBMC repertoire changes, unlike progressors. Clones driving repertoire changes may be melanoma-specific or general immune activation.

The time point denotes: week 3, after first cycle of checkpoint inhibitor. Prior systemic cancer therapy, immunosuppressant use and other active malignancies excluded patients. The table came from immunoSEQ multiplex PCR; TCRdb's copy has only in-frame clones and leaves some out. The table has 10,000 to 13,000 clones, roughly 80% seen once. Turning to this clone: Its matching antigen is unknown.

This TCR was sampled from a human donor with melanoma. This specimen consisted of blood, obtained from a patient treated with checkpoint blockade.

Here the CDR3 reads CASSVGILAGPNTGELFF. DNA for the CDR3: TGTGCCAGCAGCGTCGGGATACTAGCGGGACCGAACACCGGGGAGCTGTTTTTT. This chain connects TRBV9 to TRBJ2-2; 10 bases align to TRBD2. This CDR3 has 18 residues. CDR1 and CDR2 from the germline V gene are SGDLS and YYNGEE. J was trimmed by 0 bases and V by 2 bases; bases with no gene match: 7.